This TCR beta chain was retrieved from a study of cytomegalovirus exposure and HLA in healthy donors. On the study more broadly: Falling in the Caucasian-associated ancestry cluster were 81% of about 400 genotyped donors. Broader study findings: Indistinguishable V segments such as TRBV6-2 and TRBV6-3 were excluded. In a later analysis, specific HLA alleles were associated with approximately 16,000 TCR beta sequences at a 0.05 false discovery rate.

V was trimmed by 5 bases and J by 7 bases, leaving 19 bases between them. The V gene's germline CDR1 is SGHKS and CDR2 YYEKEE (reference sequence). The CDR3 loop spans 15 amino acids. PCR involved 60 Vbeta and 13 Jbeta primers. The data were produced by immunoSEQ multiplex PCR, yet TCRdb's version contains in-frame clones alone and is incomplete. The profile shows about 200,000 clones, more than 75% of them singletons. This clone has a handful of counts. The antigen remains undetermined. J is TRBJ1-3 and V is TRBV5-5, with D possibly being TRBD1 (5 bases). The TCR comes from a woman aged 30 to 39 in good health and CMV-seropositive. Source material: PBMCs. Here the CDR3 DNA reads TGTGCCAGCAGTCATAGGCCCCGGCCAGGGAACACCATATATTTT. Its protein is CASSHRPRPGNTIYF.